This entry is about one T cell receptor beta chain. Trimming pared 0 bases from V and 4 bases from J, leaving 12 bases between. Germline values: CDR1 MNHEY, CDR2 SVGAGI. The CDR3 sequence is 15 residues long. The method was immunoSEQ multiplex PCR; TCRdb's version includes in-frame clones alone and lacks a portion of them. This table holds around 23,000 clones, roughly 70% found once. The record originates from a study of somatic mutations in cytotoxic T cells in rheumatoid arthritis. Input material: CD8+ T cells sorted from blood. This sequence was found in a woman aged 18-29 years in good health. V is TRBV6-5 and J is TRBJ1-1; D not resolved. The CDR3 DNA is TGTGCCAGCAGTTACTCGAGTTCGGGGAGCACTGAAGCTTTCTTT. Translating it yields CASSYSSSGSTEAFF.